Included here is one TCR beta chain sequence, with context. Its antigen is not known. The data stem from a study of vaccination and CD4 T cells after COVID-19. Sequenced with the Oncomine TCR Beta short-read assay was DNA taken from cultured CD4+ T cells. TCRdb re-called the PCR reads with MiXCR, one entry per CDR3 protein. The sample lists about 16,000 distinct CDR3 sequences; around 30% were seen once. As to treatment: approximately 11-day PBMC culture with coronavirus spike peptide pools or control peptides (ViraFEST assay). Trimming pared 5 bases from V and 7 bases from J, leaving 12 bases between. Germline V gene sequence: CDR1 MDHEN, CDR2 SYDVKM. The CDR3 consists of 13 residues.

The chain combines TRBV28 with TRBJ1-5; TRBD1 might be the D (6 bases). The origin of this receptor is a human donor with COVID-19. The specimen sequenced was cultured CD4+ T cells from blood. DNA for the CDR3: TGTGCCAGCAGTCAATACAGGGAACAGCCCCAGCATTTT. Translation: CASSQYREQPQHF.